This T cell receptor beta chain was sequenced for a study of T-cell reconstitution after alpha-beta-depleted transplantation in children. Of note for this clonotype: The antigen remains unidentified. At one of its ends the junction is not consistent with the germline gene, which may arise from a read error.

Preparation of the TCRbeta library was carried out with unique molecular identifiers. TCRdb used MiXCR to reprocess the PCR reads, holding one entry per CDR3 protein. This table has 7,500 to 8,500 distinct CDR3 sequences, about 32% appearing once. The germline V gene has CDR1 DFQATT and CDR2 SNEGSKA (reference sequence). There are 17 residues in the CDR3. Study findings and constraints: The high TCRbeta diversity at day 60 in some patients came from surviving recipient T cells and thymic progenitors. Several hundred expanded graft clones reportedly gave rise to the alpha-beta T cells present about two months after transplant. Newly produced T cells mostly accounted for T-cell counts and diversity one year post-transplant.

The chain links TRBV20-1 to TRBJ2-3, with D possibly matching TRBD2 (6 bases). The receptor was isolated from a boy under two years old who had a stem cell transplant for SCID, so the T cells may come from the graft donor. This specimen was peripheral blood, taken 60 days after TCRalphabeta/CD19-depleted stem cell transplant. The CDR3 sequence is CSANRAPGSTSTYTQYF. CDR3 DNA sequence: TGCAGTGCTAACCGAGCACCAGGGAGTACTAGCACATATACGCAGTATTTT.